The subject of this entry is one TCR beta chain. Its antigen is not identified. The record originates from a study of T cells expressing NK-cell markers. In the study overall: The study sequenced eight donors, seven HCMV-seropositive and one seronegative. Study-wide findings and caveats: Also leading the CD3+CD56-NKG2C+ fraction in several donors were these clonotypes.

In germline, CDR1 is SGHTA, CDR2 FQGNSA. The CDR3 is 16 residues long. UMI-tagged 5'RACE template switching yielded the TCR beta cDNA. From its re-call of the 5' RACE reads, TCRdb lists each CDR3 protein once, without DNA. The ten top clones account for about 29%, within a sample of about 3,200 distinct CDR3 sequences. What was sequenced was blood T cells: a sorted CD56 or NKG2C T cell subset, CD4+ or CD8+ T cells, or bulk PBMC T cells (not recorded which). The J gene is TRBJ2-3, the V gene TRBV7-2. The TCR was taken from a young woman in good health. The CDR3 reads CASSFNPFSSTDTQYF.